Below are 7 T cell receptor beta chains sequenced from a single sample in a study of spatial heterogeneity in lung cancer. The time point is: sample taken at primary tumor resection. In each case, whole RNA from tumor, nontumor lung or frozen PBMC was sequenced unsorted. MiXCR, applied by TCRdb to the 5' RACE reads, yields one record per CDR3 protein. The data contain around 4,000 distinct CDR3 sequences, around 32% of them singletons. Sequenced here: PBMCs, sampled at surgery. The receptors here all came from a male donor with early-stage non-small cell lung cancer.

This clonotype was counted between two and nine times. Little can be read into the size of this beta chain, an off-target read in a library designed for alpha chains. This rearrangement joins TRBV6-6 to TRBJ2-1; possible D gene TRBD2, 5 bases. Germline lookup yields CDR1 MNHNY and CDR2 SVGAGI (reference sequence). This CDR3 comprises 12 residues. V was shortened by 6 bases and J by 6 bases, with 9 bases between the two germline ends. Here the CDR3 reads CASRQRINEQFF. DNA for the CDR3: TGTGCCAGCAGGCAGCGGATCAATGAGCAGTTCTTC.

In its sample, this clonotype was seen a few times. This beta chain is a stray sequence in a library constructed for alpha chains; its clone size is not meaningful. The J gene is TRBJ2-2, the V gene TRBV24-1, with a weak D call TRBD1 (6 bases). The ends were cut back, 12 bases at V and 1 base at J, with 17 bases in the middle. Germline CDR1 reads KGHDR; CDR2 reads SFDVKD. The CDR3 totals 15 residues. The CDR3: CAVGRGGLNTGELFF. The CDR3 DNA reads TGTGCCGTAGGGCGAGGGGGATTGAACACCGGGGAGCTGTTTTTT.

Comments on this clonotype: Within a library made for alpha chains, this beta chain is off target, and its count is uninformative. This chain connects TRBV28 to TRBJ2-7; either TRBD1 or TRBD2 may supply D (5 bases each). This CDR3 is built from 15 residues. CDR1 and CDR2 (germline): MDHEN, SYDVKM. Between the trimmed V and J ends, which lost 5 bases and 10 bases, there was a span of 24 bases. CDR3 in DNA: TGTGCCAGCAGTGCTAAAACCGGGACCCACGAGTTTCAGTACTTC. Amino acid sequence: CASSAKTGTHEFQYF.

This clonotype has a handful of counts. The library was designed around alpha chains, so this beta chain is a stray read whose abundance carries little weight. The genes are TRBV5-1 and TRBJ2-7; tentatively, D is TRBD1 (5 bases). Between the trimmed V and J ends, which lost 4 bases and 5 bases, there was a span of 16 bases. This CDR3 is 14 amino acids long. Germline CDR1 is SGHRS and CDR2 is YFSETQ. This CDR3 reads CASSPRTVGDEQYF. CDR3 DNA: TGCGCCAGCAGCCCTAGGACGGTAGGGGACGAGCAGTACTTC.

On this clonotype itself: The library was designed around alpha chains, so this beta chain is a stray read whose abundance carries little weight. The V gene is TRBV28, the J gene TRBJ1-5; D unresolved. The CDR3 has 12 amino acids. CDR1 MDHEN and CDR2 SYDVKM come from the germline V gene. V lost 6 bases and J lost 2, with 5 bases in between. CDR3 in amino acids: CASSPGNQPQHF. The CDR3 nucleotides are TGTGCCAGCAGCCCAGGCAATCAGCCCCAGCATTTT.

This clonotype is judged medium-sized. This beta chain is off target for a library built for alpha chains, so its abundance means little. The chain joins TRBV6-6 to TRBJ2-4; D is undetermined. The germline gives CDR1 MNHNY, CDR2 SVGAGI (reference sequence). The CDR3 spans 14 residues. The germline V and J ends were trimmed by 6 bases and 8 bases, with 17 bases remaining between them. The CDR3 spells CASSPGPDRYIQYF. The CDR3 DNA reads as TGTGCCAGCAGCCCCGGGCCCGACCGGTACATTCAGTACTTC.

This clonotype was detected only a few times. Since it is a stray read in a library aimed at alpha chains, this beta chain has a size that is not meaningful. V is TRBV24-1 and J is TRBJ2-7; 8 nucleotides line up with TRBD1. The V segment lost 8 bases and the J segment 3 bases; nucleotides outside the gene matches: 8. Germline assignment: CDR1 KGHDR and CDR2 SFDVKD. The CDR3 is made up of 14 amino acids. The CDR3 DNA reads as TGTGCCACCACCCAGCAGGGGGCTATCTACGAGCAGTACTTC. This gives the protein CATTQQGAIYEQYF.